Listed below are T cell receptor beta chains from one sample, sequenced in a study of response to subunit inactivated influenza vaccine. A single record per CDR3 protein comes from TCRdb applying MiXCR to the RT-PCR reads. The table includes fewer than 350,000 distinct CDR3 sequences, about a fifth detected once. This specimen consisted of PBMCs from blood, obtained less than 22 months after vaccination. The receptors were sampled from a man between 50 and 75 years old who received an inactivated influenza vaccine. Each CDR3 is given with its conserved first and last residue. Fields, in order: J gene, D gene, clone size, CDR3 length, V gene, CDR3 DNA, CDR3 protein. The D gene is left open where the match is weak. Expanded clones get a size class; other rows say once, few or many, or leave the size out.

J: TRBJ2-1; D: TRBD1; size: .; length: 15; V: TRBV5-8; DNA: TGTGCCAGCACCCGGGCAGGACAGGGGCGGGGTGAGCAGTTCTTC; CDR3: CASTRAGQGRGEQFF
J: TRBJ1-2; D: TRBD1; size: few; length: 14; V: TRBV20-1; DNA: TGCAGTGCTAGTGTCGGGACAGCCCTCTATGGCTACACCTTC; CDR3: CSASVGTALYGYTF
J: TRBJ2-2; D: TRBD2; size: .; length: 18; V: TRBV9; DNA: TGTGCCAGCAGCGTAGATCTCCTAGCGGGGGGGCCAACCGGGGAGCTGTTTTTT; CDR3: CASSVDLLAGGPTGELFF
J: TRBJ2-3; D: TRBD2; size: few; length: 18; V: TRBV10-3; DNA: TGTGCCATCAAGTCACCTCTAGCGGGGGGAGTGAACACAGATACGCAGTATTTT; CDR3: CAIKSPLAGGVNTDTQYF
J: TRBJ2-5; D: .; size: .; length: 13; V: TRBV5-1; DNA: TGCGCCAGCAGCCCTGGTGGAGGAGGGACCCAGTACTTC; CDR3: CASSPGGGGTQYF
J: TRBJ1-1; D: .; size: .; length: 14; V: TRBV10-2; DNA: TGCGCCAGCAAACGGGATCCTATGAACACTGAAGCTTTCTTT; CDR3: CASKRDPMNTEAFF
J: TRBJ2-1; D: .; size: .; length: 14; V: TRBV11-1; DNA: TGTGCCAGCAGCTGGGTCCCCTTTATCGATGAGCAGTTCTTC; CDR3: CASSWVPFIDEQFF
J: TRBJ2-1; D: .; size: .; length: 14; V: TRBV29-1; DNA: TGCAGCGTTGAATGGGGCGGATCCTACAATGAGCAGTTCTTC; CDR3: CSVEWGGSYNEQFF
J: TRBJ2-7; D: .; size: .; length: 14; V: TRBV6-2/TRBV6-3; DNA: TGTGCCAGCAGCCGGGACCCCTCCTGGGCCGAGCAGTACTTC; CDR3: CASSRDPSWAEQYF
J: TRBJ2-2; D: TRBD2; size: .; length: 18; V: TRBV11-2; DNA: TGTGCCAGCAGCTCGGGACTAGCGGGGGCCGGGTACACCGGGGAGCTGTTTTTT; CDR3: CASSSGLAGAGYTGELFF
J: TRBJ2-2; D: .; size: .; length: 17; V: TRBV7-8; DNA: TGTGCCAGCAGCTTAGGGGGGCTAGGGCTGGTGATCGGGGAGCTGTTTTTT; CDR3: CASSLGGLGLVIGELFF
J: TRBJ2-1; D: TRBD1; size: .; length: 13; V: TRBV24-1; DNA: TGTGCCACCAGTGATTGGACAGGGCTTGAGCAGTTCTTC; CDR3: CATSDWTGLEQFF
J: TRBJ1-5; D: .; size: few; length: 16; V: TRBV4-2; DNA: TGTGCCAGCAGCAGCGAAAGTGGAGGGATCGGTCAGCCCCAGCATTTT; CDR3: CASSSESGGIGQPQHF
J: TRBJ2-2; D: .; size: .; length: 14; V: TRBV10-3; DNA: TGTGCCATCAGTGAGTCGGGAGGCATCGGGGAGCTGTTTTTT; CDR3: CAISESGGIGELFF
J: TRBJ2-3; D: TRBD2; size: .; length: 17; V: TRBV12-3/TRBV12-4; DNA: TGTGCCAGCAGTTTAGGCGGGACTAGCGGGGGAACAGATACGCAGTATTTT; CDR3: CASSLGGTSGGTDTQYF
J: TRBJ2-1; D: TRBD2; size: few; length: 16; V: TRBV7-9; DNA: TGTGCCAGCAGCCCTCCGGGACTAGCGGTTTACAATGAGCAGTTCTTC; CDR3: CASSPPGLAVYNEQFF
J: TRBJ2-7; D: TRBD2; size: few; length: 19; V: TRBV4-3; DNA: TGCGCCAGCAGCCAAGAGTACGGCGGGGCCGGGACTAGCGGCTACGAGCAGTACTTC; CDR3: CASSQEYGGAGTSGYEQYF
J: TRBJ2-3; D: .; size: .; length: 13; V: TRBV20-1; DNA: TGCAGTGCTAGGAAGGGTTTGACAGATACGCAGTATTTT; CDR3: CSARKGLTDTQYF
J: TRBJ1-2; D: TRBD1; size: .; length: 16; V: TRBV9; DNA: TGTGCCAGCACCGTGGGACAGGGGGCCTCTAACTATGGCTACACCTTC; CDR3: CASTVGQGASNYGYTF
J: TRBJ1-3; D: .; size: few; length: 14; V: TRBV5-1; DNA: TGCGCCAGCAGCCCGGATGGTTCTGGAAACACCATATATTTT; CDR3: CASSPDGSGNTIYF
J: TRBJ1-3; D: .; size: many; length: 15; V: TRBV10-3; DNA: TGTGCCATCAGTGAGGTGGCTCGGTCTGGAAACACCATATATTTT; CDR3: CAISEVARSGNTIYF
J: TRBJ2-1; D: .; size: .; length: 17; V: TRBV12-3/TRBV12-4; DNA: TGTGCCAGCAGCCAGGAAGCGGTTAGCAGTCCATACAATGAGCAGTTCTTC; CDR3: CASSQEAVSSPYNEQFF